This TCR beta chain is drawn from a study of cytomegalovirus exposure and HLA in healthy donors (dated by TCRdb to 2016 to 2017). As for the study more broadly: According to a later analysis, one platform produced both the 120 validation repertoires and the 670 or so repertoires of the first cohort. The study was designed to test whether signatures of past pathogen exposure could be identified by cataloging public T cell receptors. The study combined high-throughput TCR immunosequencing, statistical association of individual TCRs with disease status, and machine learning to predict cytomegalovirus infection status. Besides the first cohort of roughly 660 subjects, a separate validation cohort made up of 120 different subjects was used.

The library was obtained by the immunoSEQ multiplex PCR assay. The study's own analysis went as follows. To diagnose cytomegalovirus status from the catalog of TCR beta chain sequences, a statistical classification framework was built. Here the immuneACCESS table is served through TCRdb, limited to in-frame sequences with V and J called. Missing clones are a known gap in these copies; in checked studies unresolved V genes cover under half, and the rest lacks a known reason. That table furnishes V, J and clone size, whereas the DNA furnished D and trimming. A total of roughly 220,000 clones appear in this sample, just over 90% of them only once. The ten biggest clones cover 0.85% to 1.2% of the sample. In the case of this clone: The clone's antigen remains unknown. There are no base qualities to consult, and no much larger clone falls within one base.

The donors belonged to the validation cohort of 90 to 150 subjects, which was separate from the 666-subject first cohort. The junction carries 10 bases between V and J, which are trimmed by 1 base and 0 bases respectively. The CDR3 runs 15 amino acids, cysteine and phenylalanine included. The retained sequence is limited to the CDR3, 45 bases, with the frame set at the first base. As encoded in the germline V gene (reference sequence), CDR1 is GTSNPN while CDR2 is SVGIG. Beyond this particular receptor, the publication reports: Subsequent analysis determined that TCRs grouped into clusters in the first cohort also showed a tendency toward co-occurrence across the roughly 110 validation repertoires, and approximately 94% of cluster scores exceeded 0. In both the original and validation cohorts, the classifier was reported to diagnose cytomegalovirus status with high specificity and sensitivity. A later analysis lacked HLA typing for the validation cohort, so it scored co-occurrence in that cohort across all 120 repertoires. According to the authors, the approach could potentially be generalized to other disease states and immunological phenotypes. Most TCR sequences were observed very rarely across donors, whereas some public TCRs were present in many individuals. Three of the identified cytomegalovirus-associated TCR beta chains were confirmed in vitro to be specific for cytomegalovirus antigens. In the study, some 160 TCR beta chains were listed as associated with cytomegalovirus.

The source material was PBMCs. This chain joins TRBV30 to TRBJ1-5; TRBD1 could be the D gene, as 5 bases match. The source is a woman younger than 35 in good health and CMV-seronegative. The DNA is TGTGCCTGGAGTGGGTCAGGGTATAGCAATCAGCCCCAGCATTTT. Translation gives CAWSGSGYSNQPQHF.